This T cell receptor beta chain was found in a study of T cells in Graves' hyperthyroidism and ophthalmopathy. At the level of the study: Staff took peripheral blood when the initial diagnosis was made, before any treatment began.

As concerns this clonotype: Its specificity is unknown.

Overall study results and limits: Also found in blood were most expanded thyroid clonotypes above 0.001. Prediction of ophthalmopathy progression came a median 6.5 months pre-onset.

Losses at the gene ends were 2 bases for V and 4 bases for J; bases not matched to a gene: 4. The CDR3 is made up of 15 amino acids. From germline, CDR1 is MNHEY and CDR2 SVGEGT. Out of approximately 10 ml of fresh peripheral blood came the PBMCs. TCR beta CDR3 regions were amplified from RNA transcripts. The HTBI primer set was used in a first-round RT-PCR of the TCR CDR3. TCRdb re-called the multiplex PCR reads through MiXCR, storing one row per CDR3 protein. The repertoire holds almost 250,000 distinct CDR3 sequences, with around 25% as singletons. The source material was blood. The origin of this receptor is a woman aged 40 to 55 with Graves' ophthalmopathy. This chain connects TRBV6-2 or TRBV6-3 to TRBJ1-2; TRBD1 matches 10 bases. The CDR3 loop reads CASSYGTGASYGYTF. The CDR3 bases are TGTGCCAGCAGTTACGGGACAGGGGCATCCTATGGCTACACCTTC.